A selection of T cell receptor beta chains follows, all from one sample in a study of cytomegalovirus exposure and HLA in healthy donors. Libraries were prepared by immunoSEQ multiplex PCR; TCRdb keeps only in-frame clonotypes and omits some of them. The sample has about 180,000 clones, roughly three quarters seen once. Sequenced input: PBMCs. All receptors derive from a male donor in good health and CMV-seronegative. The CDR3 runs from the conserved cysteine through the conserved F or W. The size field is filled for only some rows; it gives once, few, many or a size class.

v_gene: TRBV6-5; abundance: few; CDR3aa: CASRHPDRQPVF
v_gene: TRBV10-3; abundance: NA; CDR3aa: CAISEGLTGSSTDTQYF
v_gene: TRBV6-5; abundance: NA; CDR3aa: CASSYGALDTEAFF
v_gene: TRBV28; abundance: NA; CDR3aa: CASSKDRVNTEAFF
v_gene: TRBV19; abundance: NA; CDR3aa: CASSIVGASYQPQHF
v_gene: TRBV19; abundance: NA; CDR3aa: CASTWDTTSNQPQHF
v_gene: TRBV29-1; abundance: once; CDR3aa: CSATTTGGNYGYTF
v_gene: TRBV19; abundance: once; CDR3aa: CASTLTGDNRNTIYF
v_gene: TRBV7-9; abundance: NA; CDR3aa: CASSLGGHWDAEAFF
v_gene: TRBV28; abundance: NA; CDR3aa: CASSIQYNSNQPQHF
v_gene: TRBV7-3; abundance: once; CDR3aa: CASSFGGDYNEQFF
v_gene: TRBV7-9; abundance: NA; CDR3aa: CSSSPGELFF
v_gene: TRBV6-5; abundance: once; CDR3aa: CASSYNSNQPQHF
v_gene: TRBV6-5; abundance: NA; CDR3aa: CASSYGLGGQAFF
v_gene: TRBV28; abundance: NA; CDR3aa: CASSFSGMNTEAFF
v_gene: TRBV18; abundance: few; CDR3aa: CASSFTSRETQYF
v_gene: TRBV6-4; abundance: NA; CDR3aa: CASSIATNEKLFF
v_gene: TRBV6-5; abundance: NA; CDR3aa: CASKKTVSNQPQHF
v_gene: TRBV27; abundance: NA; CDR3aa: CASSSVTDTQYF
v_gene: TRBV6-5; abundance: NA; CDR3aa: CASSYGTGETGELFF
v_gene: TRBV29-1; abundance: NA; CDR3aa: CSGGVRETQYF